This TCR beta chain was captured by sequencing in a study of cytomegalovirus exposure and HLA in healthy donors. TCRdb's copy holds only in-frame clones and misses some; the assay was immunoSEQ multiplex PCR. Of more than 110,000 clones in the sample, roughly four fifths are singletons; the top ten hold approximately 1.5%. V lost 2 bases and J lost 5; bases outside the gene matches: 12. The CDR3 extends over 16 amino acids. Germline V CDR1 and CDR2: SGDLS, YYNGEE. The V and J genes are TRBV9 and TRBJ2-5, with TRBD2 matching over 7 bases. The TCR comes from a woman in her twenties or thirties in good health and CMV-seronegative. The sample consisted of PBMCs. CDR3 residues: CASSVGRGVLLETQYF. The CDR3 region has the DNA TGTGCCAGCAGCGTCGGTCGGGGGGTCCTCCTGGAGACCCAGTACTTC.